The T cell receptor (beta chain) under discussion was sequenced for a study of shared clonotypes between healthy human individuals. Concerning this clone: Its antigen remains unknown.

Whole-study results and caveats: Generation of non-shared clonotypes was less probable than generation of clonotypes shared by all four donors.

Germline CDR1 reads MNHEY; CDR2 reads SVGAGI. CDR3 length: 14 residues. The ends lost 6 bases at V and 8 bases at J; junction bases unmatched: 7. Researchers ran the assay at a deep level. TCRdb's table, derived via immunoSEQ multiplex PCR, lists solely in-frame clones and lacks some. The sample records about 1.1 million clones, 75% to 85% being singletons. A CD45RA-negative memory subset and a CD45RA+ naive subset were separated from the CD4+ cells. J is TRBJ1-4 and V is TRBV6-5, with 9 nucleotides matching TRBD1. The TCR sequence derives from a man between 18 and 35 years old in good health. Some clones in this sample may be carry-over from other donors' samples. The sequenced material came from memory CD4+ T cells from PBMCs. Subset here: CD45RA-negative fraction. CDR3 region: CASSQQGAGEKLFF. CDR3 sequence (DNA): TGTGCCAGCAGCCAACAGGGGGCCGGGGAAAAACTGTTTTTT.